These T cell receptor beta chains were read from a single sample in a study of blood T cells in healthy people across ages. A single record per CDR3 protein comes from TCRdb applying MiXCR to the 5' RACE reads. The sample has under 2,000,000 distinct CDR3 sequences, about 50% seen once. Sequenced input: blood. The receptors shown here come from a middle-aged woman in good health. Each CDR3 is given with its conserved first and last residue. Each record gives: CDR3 length, clone size, D gene, J gene, V gene, CDR3 protein, CDR3 DNA. A D gene is named only where the DNA matches it firmly. Not all rows give a size; the values are once, few, many and, for expanded clones, a class.

15 - - TRBJ2-5 TRBV7-8 CASSFSGTSLETQYF TGTGCCAGCAGCTTCTCCGGGACTTCCCTAGAGACCCAGTACTTC
15 few TRBD1 TRBJ1-5 TRBV4-3 CASSQEGQGTEPQHF TGCGCCAGCAGCCAGGAGGGACAGGGTACGGAGCCCCAGCATTTT
13 few - TRBJ1-2 TRBV7-2 CASSRERDYGYTF TGTGCCAGCAGCCGGGAACGGGACTATGGCTACACCTTC
16 few - TRBJ2-3 TRBV7-2 CASSFGATIVTDTQYF TGTGCCAGCAGCTTTGGGGCGACAATTGTCACAGATACGCAGTATTTT
15 many - TRBJ2-7 TRBV6-2/TRBV6-3 CATQVQGALFGEQYF TGTGCCACCCAGGTACAGGGCGCCCTGTTTGGAGAGCAGTACTTC
13 - TRBD2 TRBJ2-3 TRBV20-1 CSAPLGGVDTQYF TGCAGTGCTCCCCTCGGGGGGGTGGATACGCAGTATTTT
15 - TRBD1 TRBJ1-5 TRBV7-2 CASSLDRGGDQPQHF TGTGCCAGCAGCCTAGACAGGGGCGGGGATCAGCCCCAGCATTTT
13 - TRBD1 TRBJ2-7 TRBV29-1 CSVAGGPSYEQYF TGCAGCGTAGCAGGGGGTCCCAGCTACGAGCAGTACTTC
16 - - TRBJ2-3 TRBV6-5 CASSYSNQRAADTQYF TGTGCCAGCAGTTACTCGAACCAGCGAGCGGCAGATACGCAGTATTTT
15 few - TRBJ2-1 TRBV28 CASSLRYGSYNEQFF TGTGCCAGCAGTTTAAGGTACGGCTCCTACAATGAGCAGTTCTTC
16 - - TRBJ2-2 TRBV15 CATSRVPGAPTGELFF TGTGCCACCAGCAGAGTGCCGGGGGCGCCGACCGGGGAGCTGTTTTTT
19 - TRBD2 TRBJ2-5 TRBV28 CASLSPGVASGGAKETQYF TGTGCCAGCCTAAGCCCAGGGGTGGCTAGCGGGGGGGCTAAAGAGACCCAGTACTTC
15 - - TRBJ2-5 TRBV2 CASSPGALGQETQYF TGTGCCAGCAGTCCCGGGGCCCTGGGACAAGAGACCCAGTACTTC
17 few TRBD2 TRBJ2-1 TRBV6-2/TRBV6-3 CASSYKGTSGAQNEQFF TGTGCCAGCAGTTACAAGGGTACTAGCGGGGCTCAAAATGAGCAGTTCTTC
14 few - TRBJ2-5 TRBV27 CASSPRSEAETQYF TGTGCCAGCAGTCCACGTTCCGAGGCCGAGACCCAGTACTTC
13 - - TRBJ2-5 TRBV7-2 CASSVVFKETQYF TGTGCCAGCAGCGTAGTGTTTAAGGAGACCCAGTACTTC
15 - TRBD1 TRBJ2-7 TRBV14 CASSPLDRGPYEQYF TGTGCCAGCAGCCCCCTTGACAGGGGACCCTACGAGCAGTACTTC
14 - TRBD1 TRBJ1-2 TRBV25-1 CASRDDRDLYGYTF TGTGCCAGCAGAGATGACAGGGACCTCTATGGCTACACCTTC
15 few - TRBJ2-1 TRBV6-2/TRBV6-3 CASSYYRGFTNEQFF TGTGCCAGCAGTTACTACAGAGGCTTTACCAATGAGCAGTTCTTC
14 - - TRBJ2-7 TRBV29-1 CSVALTIQIGEQYF TGCAGCGTCGCCTTGACGATTCAAATCGGCGAGCAGTACTTC
16 - TRBD1 TRBJ2-3 TRBV24-1 CATSDVTGEAADTQYF TGTGCCACCAGTGATGTGACAGGGGAGGCGGCAGATACGCAGTATTTT
13 few TRBD1 TRBJ2-7 TRBV29-1 CSVEWGQGNEQYF TGCAGCGTTGAGTGGGGACAGGGTAACGAGCAGTACTTC
13 - TRBD1 TRBJ2-3 TRBV6-2/TRBV6-3 CAGKGQTTDTQYF TGTGCCGGAAAGGGACAGACCACAGATACGCAGTATTTT
17 few TRBD2 TRBJ2-3 TRBV29-1 CSVEDLFSGGVRDTQYF TGCAGCGTTGAAGATCTGTTTAGCGGGGGAGTTCGGGATACGCAGTATTTT
16 - - TRBJ1-2 TRBV7-9 CASSLATGGGSYGYTF TGTGCCAGCAGCTTAGCCACAGGAGGAGGTAGCTATGGCTACACCTTC